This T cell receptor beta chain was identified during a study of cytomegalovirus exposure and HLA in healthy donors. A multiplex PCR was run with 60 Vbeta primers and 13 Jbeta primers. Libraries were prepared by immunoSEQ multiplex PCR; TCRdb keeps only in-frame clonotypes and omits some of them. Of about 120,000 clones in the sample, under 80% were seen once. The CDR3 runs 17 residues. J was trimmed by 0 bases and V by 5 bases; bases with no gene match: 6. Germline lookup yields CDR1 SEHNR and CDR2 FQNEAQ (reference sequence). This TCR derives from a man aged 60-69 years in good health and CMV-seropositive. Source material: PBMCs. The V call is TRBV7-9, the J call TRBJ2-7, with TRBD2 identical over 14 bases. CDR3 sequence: CASSGLAGGFLSYEQYF. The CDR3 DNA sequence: TGTGCCAGCAGCGGACTAGCGGGGGGCTTCCTCTCCTACGAGCAGTACTTC. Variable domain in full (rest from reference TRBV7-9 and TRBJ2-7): DTGVSQNPRHKITKRGQNVTFRCDPISEHNRLYWYRQTLGQGPEFLTYFQNEAQLEKSRLLSDRFSAERPKGSFSTLEIQRTEQGDSAMYLCASSGLAGGFLSYEQYFGPGTRLTVT.